Below, 8 T cell receptor beta chains from the same sample are listed, as sequenced in a study of STAT5B mutations in CD4+ large granular lymphocyte leukemia. Sequenced by immunoSEQ multiplex PCR; TCRdb stores in-frame clones only, minus some. Among 35,000 or so clones listed, around 90% were seen once. Input material: CD4+ T cells from blood buffy coats. The receptors stem from a human donor in good health.

The chain carries TRBV10-3 and TRBJ2-1; 16 bases fit TRBD2. The CDR3 is 16 amino acids. Trimming at V came to 6 bases and at J to 9 bases, leaving 8 bases not matched to a gene. Germline V gives CDR1 ENHRY, CDR2 SYGVKD. The DNA of the CDR3 is TGTGCCATCAGAAACGGGGGACTAGCGGGAGGGAGTGAGCAGTTCTTC. Translation: CAIRNGGLAGGSEQFF.

In nucleotides, the CDR3 is TGTGCCAGCAGCTTAGGAGGAGATGTACAGCCCCAGCATTTT. Residues: CASSLGGDVQPQHF. The chain recombines TRBV7-8 with TRBJ1-5; D remains unclear. CDR3 length: 14 residues. V was pared by 1 base and J by 7 bases, with 11 bases between. The germline CDR1 and CDR2 sequences are SGHVS and FQNEAQ.

Only a few counts were recorded for this clone. J is TRBJ1-6 and V is TRBV29-1, with D tentatively TRBD1 (6 bases). The V gene lost 6 bases and the J gene lost 8 bases, with 14 bases spanning the gap. The CDR3 spans 13 residues. Germline V gene sequence: CDR1 SQVTM, CDR2 ANQGSEA. DNA of the CDR3: TGCAGCGTCGGTACAGGGTCGGATTCACCCCTCCACTTT. It translates to CSVGTGSDSPLHF.

The CDR3 coding sequence is TGCGCCAGCAGCTTCCAGACAGGGACCTCTGGGGCCAACGTCCTGACTTTC. Translation gives CASSFQTGTSGANVLTF. The chain recombines TRBV5-1 with TRBJ2-6; 7 bases match TRBD1. From germline, CDR1 is SGHRS and CDR2 YFSETQ. With 2 bases clipped from V and 0 bases from J, the junction kept 5 bases outside the gene matches. This CDR3 comprises 17 residues.

The chain combines TRBV5-6 with TRBJ1-2; D may be TRBD1 (5 bases). V lost 7 bases and J lost 8, with 15 bases in between. The CDR3 covers 12 residues. Germline CDR1 reads SGHDT; CDR2 reads YYEEEE. The CDR3 nucleotides read TGTGCCAGCGCGGGGGAAGGAAGGGGCTACACCTTC. Amino acid sequence: CASAGEGRGYTF.

This chain connects TRBV7-2 to TRBJ2-7; D remains unclear. Germline V CDR1 and CDR2: SGHTA, FQGNSA. With 2 bases removed from V and 3 bases from J, the gap between germline ends came to 2 bases. The CDR3 is 11 amino acids. CDR3: CASSLHYEQYF. CDR3 DNA: TGTGCCAGCAGCTTACACTACGAGCAGTACTTC.

In this sample, this clone turned up once. The rearrangement links TRBV19 to TRBJ2-1; D call uncertain. The CDR3 covers 13 residues. Germline values: CDR1 LNHDA, CDR2 SQIVND (reference sequence). Trimming cost V 1 base and J 1 base, with 2 bases left between them. CDR3 DNA sequence: TGTGCCAGTAGTATAGGATCCTACAATGAGCAGTTCTTC. As protein: CASSIGSYNEQFF.

This chain links TRBV6-1 with TRBJ2-1, with 10 nucleotides matching TRBD1. The CDR3 has 14 residues. Trimming took 4 bases from V and 6 from J; bases not matched to a gene: 3. The germline V gene has CDR1 MNHNS and CDR2 SASEGT. The CDR3 loop is CASSGRTGGNEQFF. In DNA, the CDR3 is TGTGCCAGCAGTGGGAGGACAGGGGGCAATGAGCAGTTCTTC.